The 10 T cell receptor beta chains reported below all come from one sample, sequenced in a study of long-term antiretroviral therapy in people with HIV. This was the immunoSEQ v3.0 assay at survey level. The data were produced by immunoSEQ multiplex PCR, yet TCRdb's version contains in-frame clones alone and is incomplete. The sample shows some 40,000 clones, about 94% of them seen only once. Sequencing used unsorted PBMCs, obtained just over 9 years after starting antiretroviral therapy. Receptor source: a young man with HIV.

This rearrangement joins TRBV7-8 to TRBJ2-1, with a tentative D call TRBD1 (6 bases). V lost 4 bases, J lost 10 bases, and 17 bases lay in between. This CDR3 has 14 residues. Germline loops: CDR1 SGHVS, CDR2 FQNEAQ. Here the CDR3 reads CASSYRQVKGEQFF. DNA for the CDR3: TGTGCCAGCAGCTACAGACAGGTTAAAGGGGAGCAGTTCTTC.

The genes are TRBV11-2 and TRBJ1-2, with a weak D call TRBD1 (5 bases). The germline gives CDR1 SGHAT, CDR2 FQNNGV. V was shortened by 5 bases and J by 1 base, with 14 bases between the two germline ends. The CDR3 length is 15 residues. The CDR3 protein is CASSRPDTNNYGYTF. The CDR3 DNA reads TGTGCCAGCAGCCGCCCGGACACTAATAACTATGGCTACACCTTC.

V gene TRBV9 combines with J gene TRBJ2-1; 9 nucleotides line up with TRBD1. The CDR3 extends over 16 amino acids. Trimming cost V 3 bases and J 1 base; bases outside gene matches: 5. CDR1 is SGDLS, CDR2 YYNGEE, per germline. The CDR3 spells CASSAAGQGSYNEQFF. The CDR3 region has the DNA TGTGCCAGCAGCGCAGCGGGACAGGGTTCCTACAATGAGCAGTTCTTC.

J is TRBJ2-3 and V is TRBV6-1; 8 bases align to TRBD2. CDR3 length: 13 residues. The junction had 4 bases not matched to a gene; V was cut back by 8 bases and J by 3 bases. Germline V gene sequence: CDR1 MNHNS, CDR2 SASEGT. The DNA of the CDR3 is TGTGCCAGCGAGACTAGCGAAACAGATACGCAGTATTTT. Its translation: CASETSETDTQYF.

The rearrangement uses TRBV5-1 and TRBJ2-1; perhaps TRBD2 as D (6 bases). The V end lost 1 base, the J end lost 2 bases, and 16 bases lay between the germline ends. The CDR3 extends over 17 amino acids. From germline, CDR1 is SGHRS and CDR2 YFSETQ. The CDR3 reads CASSLSWGVSTYNEQFF. The CDR3 bases are TGCGCCAGCAGCTTGAGTTGGGGGGTGTCGACCTACAATGAGCAGTTCTTC.

V and J are TRBV7-9 and TRBJ1-5; TRBD1 matches at 8 bases. With 1 base clipped from V and 4 bases from J, the junction kept 3 bases outside the gene matches. The CDR3 sequence is 15 residues long. CDR1 is SEHNR, CDR2 FQNEAQ, per germline (reference sequence). The CDR3 loop is CASSLGTGGNQPQHF. The CDR3 DNA reads TGTGCCAGCAGCTTAGGAACAGGGGGAAATCAGCCCCAGCATTTT.

The V and J genes are TRBV7-2 and TRBJ1-4; D unresolved. The length of the CDR3 is 12 residues. Trimming removed 5 bases at V and 8 bases at J, with 9 bases between. Germline CDR1 is SGHTA and CDR2 is FQGNSA. The CDR3 is CASSPGREKLFF. In DNA form, the CDR3 reads TGTGCCAGCAGCCCCGGGAGAGAAAAACTGTTTTTT.

The genes are TRBV2 and TRBJ2-5; D is possibly TRBD2 (7 bases). The length of the CDR3 is 11 residues. From germline, CDR1 is SNHLY and CDR2 FYNNEI. V shed 8 bases and J shed 7 bases, with 11 bases lying between them. The CDR3 loop is CASPRGGTQYF. The CDR3 DNA sequence: TGTGCCAGCCCGAGGGGGGGGACCCAGTACTTC. Using reference TRBV2 and TRBJ2-5 for the parts outside the CDR3, the full variable domain is EPEVTQTPSHQVTQMGQEVILRCVPISNHLYFYWYRQILGQKVEFLVSFYNNEISEKSEIFDDQFSVERPDGSNFTLKIRSTKLEDSAMYFCASPRGGTQYFGPGTRLLVL.

This chain connects TRBV6-1 to TRBJ2-4; 9 bases fit TRBD2. CDR1 is MNHNS, CDR2 SASEGT, per germline. The CDR3 is made up of 17 amino acids. The junction had 11 bases not matched to a gene; V was cut back by 2 bases and J by 6 bases. The CDR3: CASSEHSGGTTLNIQYF. The CDR3 DNA reads as TGTGCCAGCAGTGAACATAGCGGGGGCACGACTTTAAACATTCAGTACTTC.

The chain uses TRBV19 and TRBJ2-3; D ambiguous. CDR1 is LNHDA and CDR2 is SQIVND in the germline V gene (reference sequence). V was shortened by 6 bases and J by 6 bases, with 13 bases between the two germline ends. The CDR3 sequence is 13 residues long. CDR3 residues: CASRRTIGDTQYF. The CDR3 region has the DNA TGTGCCAGTAGGCGCACCATCGGGGATACGCAGTATTTT.